These 8 T cell receptor beta chains originate from one sample sequenced in a study of OX40 agonist ivuxolimab in advanced cancers. Some clones are missing from TCRdb's copy, which holds only in-frame ones; the method was immunoSEQ multiplex PCR. The sample shows 75,000 to 95,000 clones, 80% to 90% of them seen only once. The sequencing used CD4+ or CD8+ T cells sorted from blood, collected in a trial of the OX40 agonist ivuxolimab. All receptors derive from an adult with an advanced solid tumor such as melanoma, head and neck, liver or kidney cancer.

This clone was counted once. The rearrangement links TRBV11-3 to TRBJ1-4, with 7 bases aligning to TRBD1. CDR1 and CDR2 (germline): SGHNT, YENEEA. The junction had 7 bases not matched to a gene; V was cut back by 5 bases and J by 4 bases. This CDR3 is 15 amino acids long. The CDR3 sequence is CASSTRQGINEKLFF. The CDR3, as DNA: TGTGCCAGCAGCACGAGACAGGGTATTAATGAAAAACTGTTTTTT.

This chain uses TRBV7-2 with TRBJ1-1; D unclear. CDR1 SGHTA and CDR2 FQGNSA come from the germline V gene. Trimming removed 3 bases at V and 4 bases at J, with 12 bases between. The CDR3 extends over 14 amino acids. CDR3 in amino acids: CASSFSEGGTEAFF. DNA of the CDR3: TGTGCCAGCAGCTTCTCTGAAGGAGGCACTGAAGCTTTCTTT. Full variable domain (rest looked up from reference TRBV7-2 and TRBJ1-1): GAGVSQSPSNKVTEKGKDVELRCDPISGHTALYWYRQSLGQGLEFLIYFQGNSAPDKSGLPSDRFSAERTGGSVSTLTIQRTQQEDSAVYLCASSFSEGGTEAFFGQGTRLTVV.

The chain carries TRBV5-4 and TRBJ2-1; tentative D call: TRBD1 (6 bases). V was pared by 2 bases and J by 6 bases, with 9 bases between. From germline, CDR1 is SGHNT and CDR2 YYREEE (reference sequence). This CDR3 region has 13 residues. The CDR3 DNA follows: TGTGCCAGCAGCTTAATGACAGGCAATGAGCAGTTCTTC. Translation gives CASSLMTGNEQFF.

This chain joins TRBV7-6 and TRBJ1-5; D may be TRBD1 (5 bases). CDR1 is SGHVS and CDR2 is FNYEAQ in the germline V gene. CDR3 length: 11 amino acids. In DNA, the CDR3 is TGTGGACAGTTACTTAATCAGCCCCAGCATTTT. It encodes CGQLLNQPQHF.

This clone was found once. The V and J genes are TRBV7-9 and TRBJ1-4; TRBD1 agrees at 8 bases. The V and J ends lost 1 base and 5 bases, in that order; junction bases with no gene match: 15. In germline, CDR1 is SEHNR, CDR2 FQNEAQ (reference sequence). CDR3 length: 19 amino acids. CDR3 DNA sequence: TGTGCCAGCAGCTTAGAGGTCAGGGGGCGGATAAGAGCGAATGAAAAACTGTTTTTT. It encodes CASSLEVRGRIRANEKLFF.

The J gene is TRBJ1-1, the V gene TRBV6-4; D unresolved. Trimming took 6 bases from V and 2 from J, leaving 13 bases between them. This CDR3 comprises 14 residues. Germline V gene data show CDR1 as MRHNA and CDR2 as SNTAGT. The CDR3 coding sequence is TGTGCCAGCAGCCGTGACATAGGAAACACTGAAGCTTTCTTT. This sequence encodes CASSRDIGNTEAFF.

The gene calls are TRBV9 and TRBJ2-1, with a possible D match to TRBD2 (6 bases). This CDR3 has 15 amino acids. V was pared by 2 bases and J by 6 bases, with 15 bases between. CDR1 SGDLS and CDR2 YYNGEE come from the germline V gene. CDR3 region: CASSVGLSNPNEQFF. The CDR3 nucleotides read TGTGCCAGCAGCGTGGGACTGTCCAATCCCAATGAGCAGTTCTTC.

J is TRBJ1-5 and V is TRBV6-1; weak D call: TRBD1 (6 bases). The CDR3 has 14 amino acids. Per germline, CDR1 MNHNS and CDR2 SASEGT. V was shortened by 3 bases and J by 9 bases, with 15 bases between the two germline ends. The CDR3 nucleotides are TGTGCCAGCAGTGACGGAGGGGGGGAGAGGCCCCAGCATTTT. It yields the protein CASSDGGGERPQHF.